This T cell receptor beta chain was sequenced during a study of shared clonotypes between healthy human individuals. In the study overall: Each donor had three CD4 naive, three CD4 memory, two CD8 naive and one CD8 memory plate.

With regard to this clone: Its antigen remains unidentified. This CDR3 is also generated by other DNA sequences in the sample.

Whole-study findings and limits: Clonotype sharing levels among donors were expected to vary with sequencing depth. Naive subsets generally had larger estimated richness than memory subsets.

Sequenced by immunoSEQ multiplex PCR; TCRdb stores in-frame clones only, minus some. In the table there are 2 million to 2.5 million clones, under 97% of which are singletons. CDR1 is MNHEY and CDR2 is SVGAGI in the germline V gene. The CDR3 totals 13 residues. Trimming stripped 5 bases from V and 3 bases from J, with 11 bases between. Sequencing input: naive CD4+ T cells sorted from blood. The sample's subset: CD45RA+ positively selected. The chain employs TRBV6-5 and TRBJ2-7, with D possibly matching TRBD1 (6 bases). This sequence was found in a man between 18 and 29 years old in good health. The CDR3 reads CASSRGQGYEQYF. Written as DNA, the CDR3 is TGTGCCAGCAGTAGGGGACAAGGCTACGAGCAGTACTTC.